The rows below give T cell receptor beta chains drawn from one sample of a study of human CD8 memory T cell subsets. TCRdb derives one entry per CDR3 protein from the 5' RACE reads, leaving out DNA. The table lists 8,000 or so distinct CDR3 sequences. Material for sequencing was CD8+ T cells from PBMCs. Source of these receptors: a human donor in good health. The CDR3 runs from the conserved cysteine through the conserved F or W. Only part of the rows carry a size: once, few, many, or a class if the clone is expanded.

clone_size	v_call	j_call	cdr3_aa
NA	TRBV28	TRBJ1-6	CASSMTGLGYNSPLHF
NA	TRBV27	TRBJ1-5	CASSFKGDRVYNQPQHF
medium-sized	TRBV5-1	TRBJ2-7	CASRYRDIYDEQYF
NA	TRBV20-1	TRBJ2-7	CSARDSYEQYF
NA	TRBV6-1	TRBJ2-2	CASSEVIGWGFGTGELFF
NA	TRBV30	TRBJ2-1	CAWNSGGSYNEQFF
medium-sized	TRBV30	TRBJ2-3	CAWSDQAGGITDTQYF
NA	TRBV7-3	TRBJ2-3	CASSSENADTQYF
large	TRBV7-9	TRBJ1-1	CASSPGQNTEAFF
NA	TRBV29-1	TRBJ2-7	CSVENSAQQYF
NA	TRBV10-3	TRBJ2-7	CAISAPGQVVYEQYF
NA	TRBV20-1	TRBJ2-7	CSARAPLPVGGSYEQYF
NA	TRBV9	TRBJ2-3	CASSVVLAGDTQYF
NA	TRBV4-1	TRBJ2-7	CASSQAAALGEQYF
NA	TRBV14	TRBJ2-6	CASSDIGSGANVLTF
NA	TRBV3-1	TRBJ2-7	CASSLGTSGRLYEQYF
NA	TRBV27	TRBJ1-2	CASSLYRGQGYTF
NA	TRBV4-2	TRBJ1-2	CASSLRDDGYTF
NA	TRBV5-6	TRBJ1-1	CASSLGGPNTEAFF
NA	TRBV24-1	TRBJ1-5	CATSDSRAGTGVGQPQHF
NA	TRBV15	TRBJ2-3	CATSRELGGDTTDTQYF